The 26 T cell receptor beta chains reported below all come from one sample, sequenced in a study of identifying expanded T cells in peripheral blood (dated by TCRdb to between 2019 and 2020). The method was the immunoSEQ multiplex PCR assay. The table was pulled from immuneACCESS by TCRdb, which kept in-frame rearrangements only. Such tables lose some clones; where checked, under half of the loss comes from unresolved V genes, and the rest has no known cause. This sample is represented by some 76,000 clones; around 90% of them were singletons. Under 3.5% of the sample goes to the ten largest clones. Material for sequencing was blood. All receptors come from a person between 18 and 70 years old in good health.

This rearrangement joins TRBV7-2 to TRBJ2-5, with 7 bases aligning to TRBD1. The CDR3 spans 15 residues. Germline V gene sequence: CDR1 SGHTA, CDR2 FQGNSA. V shed 5 bases, J shed 7 bases, and the junction held 13 bases outside the gene matches. The CDR3 here is CASSLRTQGLMTQYF. CDR3 DNA: TGTGCCAGCAGCCTCCGGACACAGGGGCTCATGACCCAGTACTTC. Complete variable domain (other parts from reference TRBV7-2 and TRBJ2-5): GAGVSQSPSNKVTEKGKDVELRCDPISGHTALYWYRQSLGQGLEFLIYFQGNSAPDKSGLPSDRFSAERTGGSVSTLTIQRTQQEDSAVYLCASSLRTQGLMTQYFGPGTRLLVL.

The chain recombines TRBV6-6 with TRBJ2-1, with D uncertain. Germline V gives CDR1 MNHNY, CDR2 SVGAGI (reference sequence). V was pared by 6 bases and J by 0 bases, with 15 bases between. The CDR3 has 16 amino acids. CDR3 amino acids: CASRLPSSGSYNEQFF. The CDR3 DNA is TGTGCCAGCAGACTTCCCTCCAGTGGCTCCTACAATGAGCAGTTCTTC.

The chain links TRBV11-3 to TRBJ2-7; TRBD1 might be the D (6 bases). The germline V gene encodes CDR1 SGHNT and CDR2 YENEEA. V was trimmed by 5 bases and J by 6 bases, leaving 14 bases between them. The CDR3 totals 13 residues. CDR3 coding DNA: TGTGCCAGCAGCCAGAGAAGAGGGGGCGAGCAGTACTTC. This sequence encodes CASSQRRGGEQYF.

This sequence joins TRBV7-9 and TRBJ1-6; D is possibly TRBD1 (6 bases). Trimming removed 0 bases at V and 5 bases at J, with 11 bases between. In germline, CDR1 is SEHNR, CDR2 FQNEAQ (reference sequence). The CDR3 runs 16 residues. Here the CDR3 reads CASSLAPDRNNSPLHF. CDR3 nucleotide sequence: TGTGCCAGCAGCTTAGCCCCTGACAGGAATAATTCACCCCTCCACTTT.

This chain joins TRBV28 and TRBJ1-2; the D is unclear. Germline V lookup: CDR1 MDHEN, CDR2 SYDVKM. The CDR3 runs 14 residues. Trimming left V 1 base short and J 4 bases short, with 10 bases between. The CDR3 region has the DNA TGTGCCAGCAGTTTATATGAGGGATCCTATGGCTACACCTTC. Encoded protein: CASSLYEGSYGYTF.

The rearrangement joins TRBV28 to TRBJ1-2; D is ambiguous. Trimming removed 6 bases from V and 4 bases from J, with 12 bases in between. The CDR3 contains 13 residues. Germline V gene sequence: CDR1 MDHEN, CDR2 SYDVKM. The CDR3 is CASSPGGLYGYTF. The CDR3 coding sequence is TGTGCCAGCAGCCCGGGAGGGCTCTATGGCTACACCTTC.

The genes are TRBV11-1 and TRBJ2-3, with 12 bases matching TRBD2. Germline V gene sequence: CDR1 SGHAT, CDR2 FQDESV (reference sequence). This CDR3 contains 15 residues. The J segment lost 6 bases and the V segment lost 3 bases, leaving 4 bases of the junction unmatched. CDR3 protein: CASSFLAGGRDTQYF. CDR3 bases: TGTGCCAGCAGCTTCCTAGCGGGGGGGAGGGATACGCAGTATTTT. The whole variable domain, filled in from reference TRBV11-1 and TRBJ2-3, reads EAEVAQSPRYKITEKSQAVAFWCDPISGHATLYWYRQILGQGPELLVQFQDESVVDDSQLPKDRFSAERLKGVDSTLKIQPAELGDSAMYLCASSFLAGGRDTQYFGPGTRLTVL.

This clone was picked up one time. This sequence joins TRBV6-6 and TRBJ1-2; D not certain. There are 15 residues in the CDR3. Germline V gene lookup returns CDR1 MNHNY and CDR2 SVGAGI (reference sequence). Trimming left V 7 bases short and J 2 bases short, with 17 bases between. The CDR3 nucleotides read TGTGCCAGCACTAACTGGGCCAGATTAAACTATGGCTACACCTTC. This encodes CASTNWARLNYGYTF.

A single count supports this clone. This sequence joins TRBV19 and TRBJ2-7; 8 bases match TRBD1. The CDR3 runs to 15 residues. V lost 6 bases, J lost 4 bases, and 11 bases stayed unmatched. Looked up from germline, CDR1 is LNHDA and CDR2 is SQIVND (reference sequence). The CDR3 nucleotides read TGTGCCAGTAGCCCGACCGGGACAGGCCTTTACGAGCAGTACTTC. Protein sequence: CASSPTGTGLYEQYF.

The V call is TRBV19, the J call TRBJ2-2; possible D gene TRBD2, 5 bases. CDR1 is LNHDA and CDR2 is SQIVND in the germline V gene (reference sequence). This CDR3 contains 12 residues. Trimming removed 10 bases at V and 6 bases at J, with 12 bases between. The CDR3 loop reads CATLRGSGELFF. The CDR3 DNA is TGTGCCACTCTACGGGGTTCCGGGGAGCTGTTTTTT.

This rearrangement joins TRBV4-3 to TRBJ1-1; 7 nucleotides agree with TRBD1. The CDR3 consists of 14 residues. V lost 2 bases to trimming and J lost 3 bases; unmatched junction nucleotides: 3. Per germline, CDR1 LGHNA and CDR2 YSLEER. The CDR3 DNA is TGCGCCAGCAGCCAAAGGGACAGCCACACTGAAGCTTTCTTT. As protein: CASSQRDSHTEAFF.

The chain carries TRBV11-3 and TRBJ1-1, with D hard to call. Germline V gene lookup returns CDR1 SGHNT and CDR2 YENEEA. V was trimmed by 3 bases and J by 1 base, leaving 6 bases between them. This CDR3 is 13 amino acids long. The CDR3 here is CASSFQQNTEAFF. The DNA of the CDR3 is TGTGCCAGCAGCTTCCAACAGAACACTGAAGCTTTCTTT.

The genes are TRBV15 and TRBJ2-5; 10 bases line up with TRBD1. J lost 4 bases, V lost 0 bases, and 5 bases had no gene match. The CDR3 is made up of 16 amino acids. Germline V gene lookup returns CDR1 LNHNV and CDR2 YYDKDF (reference sequence). The chain's CDR3 is CATSRDSGTGVETQYF. CDR3 coding DNA: TGTGCCACCAGCAGAGATTCAGGGACAGGGGTAGAGACCCAGTACTTC.

The chain uses TRBV7-8 and TRBJ1-1; D ambiguous. Germline V gene data show CDR1 as SGHVS and CDR2 as FQNEAQ. Trimming took 3 bases from V and 0 from J, leaving 8 bases between them. CDR3 length: 14 amino acids. The CDR3 DNA is TGTGCCAGCAGCTTGGACTGGATGAACACTGAAGCTTTCTTT. This translates into CASSLDWMNTEAFF.

The rearrangement links TRBV10-3 to TRBJ2-5; 8 nucleotides agree with TRBD2. Per the germline V gene, CDR1 is ENHRY and CDR2 is SYGVKD. The CDR3 has 14 amino acids. V lost 1 base to trimming and J lost 4 bases; unmatched junction nucleotides: 2. The CDR3 sequence: CAISELAGRETQYF. CDR3 in DNA: TGTGCCATCAGTGAGTTAGCGGGAAGAGAGACCCAGTACTTC.

The chain carries TRBV6-1 and TRBJ1-1; tentatively, D is TRBD1 (5 bases). The CDR3 spans 15 residues. The germline gives CDR1 MNHNS, CDR2 SASEGT. V was clipped by 2 bases and J by 1 base, with 11 bases between them. The CDR3 bases are TGTGCCAGCAGTGAATGGGACCTGGGGAACACTGAAGCTTTCTTT. It specifies CASSEWDLGNTEAFF.

The chain is built from TRBV5-8 and TRBJ2-7; D possibly uses TRBD1 or TRBD2 (6 bases each). Trimming shortened V by 0 bases and J by 9 bases, and 16 bases separated the two germline ends. CDR1 is SGHTS and CDR2 is YDEGEE in the germline V gene. The CDR3 contains 14 residues. The CDR3 protein is CASSLGRGAWVQYF. CDR3 coding DNA: TGTGCCAGCAGCTTGGGTAGGGGGGCCTGGGTGCAGTACTTC.

This chain joins TRBV14 and TRBJ2-7; 7 positions match TRBD1. Trimming removed 4 bases from V and 5 bases from J; junction bases left unmatched: 5. The CDR3 spans 13 residues. Per the germline V gene, CDR1 is SGHDN and CDR2 is FVKESK. CDR3 nucleotide sequence: TGTGCCAGCAGCCGAACAGGGGATCACGAGCAGTACTTC. Translated, it gives CASSRTGDHEQYF.

The V and J genes are TRBV5-4 and TRBJ2-2, with D perhaps matching TRBD1 (6 bases). The germline V gene encodes CDR1 SGHNT and CDR2 YYREEE (reference sequence). The germline V and J ends were trimmed by 4 bases and 6 bases, with 13 bases remaining between them. The CDR3 has 14 amino acids. The CDR3 DNA is TGTGCCAGCAGCCCGTGGGGACAATCCGGGGAGCTGTTTTTT. Translation: CASSPWGQSGELFF.

This chain links TRBV6-4 with TRBJ2-1, with TRBD2 matching 12 bases. Per germline, CDR1 MRHNA and CDR2 SNTAGT. The CDR3 contains 17 residues. V gave up 6 bases and J gave up 4 bases; unmatched junction bases: 10. The CDR3 region has the DNA TGTGCCAGCAGCCGACATTCTAGCGGGGGGGGGTACAATGAGCAGTTCTTC. Protein product: CASSRHSSGGGYNEQFF.

This chain connects TRBV7-2 to TRBJ1-3; D is undetermined. Trimming took off 5 bases at V and 5 bases at J, with 16 bases between the two ends. The CDR3 is made up of 15 amino acids. Per germline, CDR1 SGHTA and CDR2 FQGNSA. The CDR3 coding sequence is TGTGCCAGCAGCCCGTTAGACAAGATGCGAAACACCATATATTTT. Protein: CASSPLDKMRNTIYF.

The V call is TRBV7-2, the J call TRBJ1-6, with D perhaps matching TRBD1 (6 bases). The germline CDR1 and CDR2 sequences are SGHTA and FQGNSA. The CDR3 length is 17 residues. The V and J ends lost 5 bases and 0 bases respectively, with 14 bases between them. CDR3 residues: CASSRQVSSSYNSPLHF. The CDR3 DNA reads TGTGCCAGCAGCAGACAGGTTTCAAGCTCCTATAATTCACCCCTCCACTTT.

V and J are TRBV28 and TRBJ1-1, with D maybe TRBD1 (6 bases). CDR3 length: 15 amino acids. V was trimmed by 2 bases and J by 4 bases, leaving 14 bases between them. CDR1 is MDHEN and CDR2 is SYDVKM in the germline V gene. CDR3 amino acids: CASSLVARGVTEAFF. DNA of the CDR3: TGTGCCAGCAGTTTAGTCGCGAGGGGGGTCACTGAAGCTTTCTTT. Supplemented by reference TRBV28 and TRBJ1-1, the full variable domain reads DVKVTQSSRYLVKRTGEKVFLECVQDMDHENMFWYRQDPGLGLRLIYFSYDVKMKEKGDIPEGYSVSREKKERFSLILESASTNQTSMYLCASSLVARGVTEAFFGQGTRLTVV.

This clone was observed once. The chain has TRBV4-1 and TRBJ1-2; D not certain. Trimming shortened V by 0 bases and J by 0 bases, and 8 bases separated the two germline ends. The CDR3 is made up of 15 amino acids. Germline CDR1 MGHRA, CDR2 YSYEKL. DNA of the CDR3: TGCGCCAGCAGCCAAGATCCGGGTTCTAACTATGGCTACACCTTC. Protein: CASSQDPGSNYGYTF.

The chain uses TRBV2 and TRBJ1-4, with D possibly being TRBD1 (5 bases). Trimming took off 0 bases at V and 13 bases at J, with 18 bases between the two ends. Germline V gene data show CDR1 as SNHLY and CDR2 as FYNNEI. This CDR3 has 15 amino acids. In nucleotides, the CDR3 is TGTGCCAGCAGTGAAGCGCCCTCTGGGGGGGACGGACTGTTTTTT. Translating gives CASSEAPSGGDGLFF.

The chain joins TRBV6-5 to TRBJ2-7; the D is unclear. The CDR3 is made up of 14 amino acids. CDR1 is MNHEY and CDR2 is SVGAGI in the germline V gene. Trimming took off 8 bases at V and 3 bases at J, with 17 bases between the two ends. The CDR3 coding sequence is TGTGCCAGCGCAATAGGAGTCTTCAGCTACGAGCAGTACTTC. It is translated as CASAIGVFSYEQYF.